The present TCR beta chain was sequenced within a study of blood T cell repertoires in COVID-19. Germline values: CDR1 SGHNT, CDR2 YYREEE (reference sequence). Trimming removed 2 bases from V and 2 bases from J; junction bases left unmatched: 2. The CDR3 is 14 amino acids. The data were produced by immunoSEQ multiplex PCR, yet TCRdb's version contains in-frame clones alone and is incomplete. This table has some 190,000 clones, 70% to 90% appearing once. The TCR originated in a woman aged 70-85 years with active or convalescent COVID-19. This chain connects TRBV5-4 to TRBJ2-7, with 9 bases aligning to TRBD1. Specimen: peripheral blood. CDR3: CASSFWDRAYEQYF. The CDR3 nucleotides are TGTGCCAGCAGCTTCTGGGACAGGGCCTACGAGCAGTACTTC. Combining the CDR3 with reference TRBV5-4 and TRBJ2-7 gives the whole variable domain ETGVTQSPTHLIKTRGQQVTLRCSSQSGHNTVSWYQQALGQGPQFIFQYYREEENGRGNFPPRFSGLQFPNYSSELNVNALELDDSALYLCASSFWDRAYEQYFGPGTRLTVT.